The entry below describes one T cell receptor (beta chain). This clonotype came up a few times. The clone's antigen remains unknown. No quality values exist for individual bases; no much larger clone is one base distant. Ophthalmopathy patients had moderately to severely active disease, Clinical Activity Score of at least 3, NOSPECS grade of at least 4, and duration under 3 months. Any patient with an uncontrolled infection, another autoimmune disease, pregnancy or lactation was excluded. Clinical symptoms, serum thyroxine and TRAb, thyroid ultrasound, and orbital computed tomography formed the basis for the diagnoses. Ficoll-Paque density gradient centrifugation was used to isolate PBMCs from about 9 ml of fresh peripheral blood. Total RNA was extracted with Trizol reagent, and quality was checked on an Agilent 2100 Bioanalyzer. TCR beta CDR3 regions were amplified from RNA transcripts. For the first round of RT-PCR on the TCR CDR3, the HTBI primer set was used together with the Qiagen OneStep RT-PCR kit. The libraries were constructed in a second round of multiplex PCR and then size-selected and purified. The libraries were sequenced on an Illumina HiSeq2000 using paired-end 100 bp reads. The paper's processing steps were these. SOAPnuke was used to process the raw data, removing reads that contained adapters or uncalled bases, had a mean Phred below 15, or lacked an exact match to the constant primer or identifier. High-quality paired reads were merged with COPE v1.2.5, and unique nucleotide sequences were defined as clonotypes. Clonotypes were aligned to IMGT TRBV, TRBD and TRBJ reference segments using MiTCR v1.1. The analysis included only V-J combinations with a frequency above 0.0001, which together covered approximately 99% of the repertoires. The TCS score was defined as the ratio of F50 (clonal expansion) to E x V (chaos), calculated using BLOSUM62-based TCRdist between CDR3 peptides within each V-J. Welch's t-statistics and random forest reduced several hundred V-J features to 13, which were used in a naive Bayes classifier (R e1071). The public sequencing data were trimmed at Q25 with fastp and processed into clonotypes with MiXCR by TCRdb, which kept only in-frame beta chains. Each entry merges the rows of one CDR3 protein and shows their most common DNA and genes. TCRdb, not the original authors, processed these V and J calls. The sample table lists some 650,000 distinct CDR3 sequences, 16% of them with a count of one. The ten most abundant clones make up less than 3.5% of the sample.

As encoded in the germline V gene, CDR1 is MGHRA while CDR2 is YSYEKL. Germline trimming: 1 base from V, 7 bases from J; junction bases outside gene matches: 8. The cysteine opens and the phenylalanine closes a CDR3 of 16 amino acids. The entry retains the CDR3 DNA only, 48 bases that are in frame from base 1. The data originate from a study of T cells in Graves' hyperthyroidism and ophthalmopathy (dated by TCRdb to the late 2010s). Notes on the research overall: Peripheral blood samples were taken at the time of initial diagnosis, prior to any treatment. TCR V-J signatures able to tell the groups apart were searched for in a discovery cohort of around 95 patients, of whom around 43 had Graves' ophthalmopathy and under 65 had stable Graves' hyperthyroidism. Prospective prediction of ophthalmopathy was tested in an independent validation cohort consisting of some 18 hyperthyroidism patients and 15 to 17 patients who later progressed to ophthalmopathy. The 100 discovery patients were randomly split 7:3 into training and test sets. In addition, the study compared T-cell repertoires in thyroid tissue and in blood from roughly 6 Graves' hyperthyroidism patients. Once sampling was done, hyperthyroidism patients were given methimazole at a starting dose of 30 mg daily, whereas ophthalmopathy patients were given high-dose intravenous methylprednisolone. TCR Vbeta CDR3 sequencing of 135 peripheral blood samples (43 ophthalmopathy, some 75 hyperthyroidism and roughly 17 progressor patients) is reported in the paper. The research as a whole found: In validation, progression to ophthalmopathy was predicted by the model with 65% to 71% sensitivity and just over 72% specificity, a median of about 6.4 months before onset. A 13 V-J signature model separated ophthalmopathy from stable hyperthyroidism, with around 91% sensitivity and approximately 81% specificity in cross-validation and 80%/75% in testing. Most expanded thyroid clonotypes (frequency above 0.001) were also found in blood, which suggests that blood repertoires may mirror thyroid immune responses. Sample size was not statistically predetermined, and blinding of investigators to group allocation was not performed.

Recombination linked TRBV4-1 to TRBJ1-5, and TRBD1 matches 9 of the central bases. The material sequenced was blood. This receptor was identified in a woman aged 40 to 49 with Graves' ophthalmopathy. The nucleotide sequence is TGCGCCAGCAGCCAAGTCCCACAGGGGGCGGGACAGCCCCAGCATTTT. Translation gives CASSQVPQGAGQPQHF.